A single sample is the source of the 30 T cell receptor beta chains below, sequenced in a study of OX40 agonist ivuxolimab in advanced cancers. This table comes from immunoSEQ multiplex PCR, and its TCRdb copy is limited to in-frame clones, with some not included. The sample includes approximately 58,000 clones, 91% of them seen just once. The source was CD4+ or CD8+ T cells sorted from blood, collected in a trial of the OX40 agonist ivuxolimab. These receptors were obtained from an adult with an advanced solid tumor such as melanoma, head and neck, liver or kidney cancer.

CDR3 nucleotide sequence: TGTGCCAGCAATCGGGCGGGAATTGAAGAGACCCAGTACTTC. It codes for CASNRAGIEETQYF. The gene calls are TRBV9 and TRBJ2-5; the D gene is possibly TRBD2 (6 bases). The CDR3 consists of 14 residues. The germline CDR1 and CDR2 sequences are SGDLS and YYNGEE. V was clipped by 6 bases and J by 3 bases, with 15 bases between them.

This clone was recorded once. The CDR3 region is CASSPGLAGVNEQFF. The CDR3 DNA follows: TGTGCCAGTAGTCCGGGACTAGCGGGCGTCAATGAGCAGTTCTTC. The chain uses TRBV19 and TRBJ2-1; 12 bases line up with TRBD2. The trim removed 5 bases at V and 6 bases at J, leaving 5 bases unmatched. Germline lookup yields CDR1 LNHDA and CDR2 SQIVND (reference sequence). The CDR3 runs to 15 residues.

The rearrangement joins TRBV29-1 to TRBJ2-3; 8 bases agree with TRBD1. The CDR3 consists of 13 residues. In germline, CDR1 is SQVTM, CDR2 ANQGSEA. V was clipped by 6 bases and J by 2 bases; unmatched bases: 4. The CDR3 DNA reads as TGCAGCGTGGACAGGGCTTACACAGATACGCAGTATTTT. Its translation is CSVDRAYTDTQYF.

The chain recombines TRBV18 with TRBJ2-5, with TRBD2 matching 10 bases. There are 16 residues in the CDR3. Germline lookup yields CDR1 KGHSH and CDR2 LQKENI. Trimming removed 3 bases from V and 4 bases from J; junction bases left unmatched: 8. The CDR3 loop reads CASSPEAGGPSETQYF. The DNA of the CDR3 is TGTGCCAGCTCACCTGAAGCGGGAGGGCCATCAGAGACCCAGTACTTC.

The V call is TRBV27, the J call TRBJ2-7; 11 nucleotides match TRBD2. Germline V gene data show CDR1 as MNHEY and CDR2 as SMNVEV (reference sequence). The CDR3 totals 15 residues. V dropped 6 bases and J dropped 2; count of bases not matched to a gene: 6. The CDR3, as DNA: TGTGCCAGCAGCCTCAAACTAGCGGGGGCCTACGAGCAGTACTTC. The encoded protein is CASSLKLAGAYEQYF.

The chain carries TRBV25-1 and TRBJ1-3; TRBD1 aligns across 7 bases. The ends lost 5 bases at V and 0 bases at J; junction bases unmatched: 10. Germline CDR1 MGHDK, CDR2 SYGVNS. CDR3 length: 17 residues. DNA of the CDR3: TGTGCCAGCAGTCCAAGGACAGGTGTGCGCTCTGGAAACACCATATATTTT. It yields the protein CASSPRTGVRSGNTIYF. The full variable domain, completed using reference TRBV25-1 and TRBJ1-3, is EADIYQTPRYLVIGTGKKITLECSQTMGHDKMYWYQQDPGMELHLIHYSYGVNSTEKGDLSSESTVSRIRTEHFPLTLESARPSHTSQYLCASSPRTGVRSGNTIYFGEGSWLTVV.

The chain employs TRBV5-1 and TRBJ2-6; a weak D match, TRBD1 (6 bases). The V end lost 5 bases, the J end lost 0 bases, and 21 bases lay between the germline ends. The CDR3 length is 19 residues. Germline V gives CDR1 SGHRS, CDR2 YFSETQ. The CDR3 loop is CASRPDPGQIFSGANVLTF. The CDR3 bases are TGCGCCAGCAGACCCGACCCGGGACAAATTTTCTCTGGGGCCAACGTCCTGACTTTC.

The CDR3 loop is CASRINSGANVLTF. CDR3 DNA sequence: TGTGCCAGCAGGATAAACTCTGGGGCCAACGTCCTGACTTTC. The chain is built from TRBV7-2 and TRBJ2-6; D gene uncertain. CDR1 and CDR2 (germline): SGHTA, FQGNSA. The CDR3 length is 14 residues. V lost 6 bases to trimming and J lost 0 bases, with 6 bases between them. Combining the CDR3 with reference TRBV7-2 and TRBJ2-6 gives the whole variable domain GAGVSQSPSNKVTEKGKDVELRCDPISGHTALYWYRQSLGQGLEFLIYFQGNSAPDKSGLPSDRFSAERTGGSVSTLTIQRTQQEDSAVYLCASRINSGANVLTFGAGSRLTVL.

Here the CDR3 DNA reads TGCGCCAGCAGCCAAGCGAGACAGCCGACCACCGGGGAGCTGTTTTTT. This sequence encodes CASSQARQPTTGELFF. V gene TRBV4-1 combines with J gene TRBJ2-2; D perhaps matches TRBD1 (5 bases). CDR1 MGHRA and CDR2 YSYEKL come from the germline V gene. The germline V and J ends were trimmed by 1 base and 4 bases, with 13 bases remaining between them. The CDR3 is 16 amino acids.

This rearrangement joins TRBV11-3 to TRBJ2-2; D gene unclear. The V gene lost 5 bases and the J gene lost 3 bases, with 10 bases spanning the gap. From germline, CDR1 is SGHNT and CDR2 YENEEA. CDR3 length equals 14 residues. The CDR3 DNA is TGTGCCAGCAGCCGTGAGGAGTACACCGGGGAGCTGTTTTTT. Its protein product is CASSREEYTGELFF. Supplemented by reference TRBV11-3 and TRBJ2-2, the full variable domain reads EAGVVQSPRYKIIEKKQPVAFWCNPISGHNTLYWYLQNLGQGPELLIRYENEEAVDDSQLPKDRFSAERLKGVDSTLKIQPAELGDSAVYLCASSREEYTGELFFGEGSRLTVL.

The chain uses TRBV27 and TRBJ2-1; 8 bases fit TRBD2. Germline CDR1 is MNHEY and CDR2 is SMNVEV (reference sequence). The CDR3 has 16 residues. V was clipped by 7 bases and J by 6 bases; unmatched bases: 14. DNA for the CDR3: TGTGCCAGCACATCTATCGGGAGGGGATCTCGCAATGAGCAGTTCTTC. It is translated as CASTSIGRGSRNEQFF.

The chain combines TRBV6-1 with TRBJ2-3, with 10 bases matching TRBD1. Germline-derived CDR1 and CDR2 are MNHNS and SASEGT. This CDR3 region has 15 residues. V lost 5 bases and J lost 5; bases outside the gene matches: 7. The CDR3 reads CASSRDRGREDTQYF. In DNA form, the CDR3 reads TGTGCCAGCAGTCGAGACAGGGGGCGAGAAGATACGCAGTATTTT.

The chain links TRBV28 to TRBJ2-1; 12 nucleotides match TRBD2. The CDR3 runs to 15 residues. The germline CDR1 and CDR2 sequences are MDHEN and SYDVKM. Trimming took 3 bases from V and 9 from J; bases not matched to a gene: 6. The CDR3 sequence: CASSFASGRAPEQFF. Written as DNA, the CDR3 is TGTGCCAGCAGTTTCGCTAGCGGGAGGGCGCCTGAGCAGTTCTTC.

J is TRBJ2-7 and V is TRBV2; 8 bases align to TRBD2. CDR1 and CDR2 from the germline V gene are SNHLY and FYNNEI. The V segment lost 0 bases and the J segment 11 bases; nucleotides outside the gene matches: 3. The CDR3 runs to 12 residues. CDR3 sequence reads: CASSEALSGKYF. CDR3 nucleotide sequence: TGTGCCAGCAGTGAAGCGCTTAGCGGGAAGTACTTC.

This clone showed up just once. The chain is built from TRBV19 and TRBJ2-3; D remains ambiguous. CDR1 is LNHDA and CDR2 is SQIVND in the germline V gene (reference sequence). CDR3 length equals 13 residues. The germline V and J ends were trimmed by 9 bases and 1 base, with 11 bases remaining between them. The CDR3 protein is CASTVSGTDTQYF. The CDR3 DNA reads as TGTGCCAGCACCGTTTCGGGCACAGATACGCAGTATTTT.

This clone showed up just once. The chain uses TRBV9 and TRBJ2-7, with 14 bases identical to TRBD2. V lost 3 bases, J lost 6 bases, and 5 bases stayed unmatched. The CDR3 is 15 amino acids. Germline lookup yields CDR1 SGDLS and CDR2 YYNGEE. CDR3 nucleotides: TGTGCCAGCAGCGCGGGACTAGCGGGAGTTGGCGAGCAGTACTTC. Translated, it gives CASSAGLAGVGEQYF. Complete variable domain (other parts from reference TRBV9 and TRBJ2-7): DSGVTQTPKHLITATGQRVTLRCSPRSGDLSVYWYQQSLDQGLQFLIQYYNGEERAKGNILERFSAQQFPDLHSELNLSSLELGDSALYFCASSAGLAGVGEQYFGPGTRLTVT.

This sequence joins TRBV5-1 and TRBJ1-1; 9 bases are shared with TRBD1. Germline CDR1 SGHRS, CDR2 YFSETQ. The V segment lost 2 bases and the J segment 5 bases; nucleotides outside the gene matches: 7. The CDR3 loop spans 15 amino acids. The CDR3 DNA reads as TGCGCCAGCAGCTTCAAACAGGGGGCGGGTACTGAAGCTTTCTTT. Translation: CASSFKQGAGTEAFF.

The chain couples TRBV6-1 to TRBJ2-1; possible D gene TRBD2, 6 bases. The germline V gene encodes CDR1 MNHNS and CDR2 SASEGT. V was pared by 4 bases and J by 7 bases, with 11 bases between. This CDR3 has 13 amino acids. The CDR3: CASSVGDLNEQFF. The CDR3 DNA reads as TGTGCCAGCAGTGTTGGGGACTTGAATGAGCAGTTCTTC.

The chain employs TRBV5-4 and TRBJ1-3, with 7 positions matching TRBD1. CDR3 length: 17 residues. Germline V CDR1 and CDR2: SGHNT, YYREEE (reference sequence). V shed 0 bases, J shed 0 bases, and the junction held 6 bases outside the gene matches. CDR3 sequence reads: CASSLGTGVNSGNTIYF. CDR3 DNA: TGTGCCAGCAGCTTGGGTACAGGGGTGAACTCTGGAAACACCATATATTTT.

CDR3 in amino acids: CASSPGGLGIDTQYF. Written as DNA, the CDR3 is TGCGCCAGCAGCCCAGGGGGACTGGGGATAGATACGCAGTATTTT. This rearrangement joins TRBV5-1 to TRBJ2-3, with a possible D match to TRBD1 (7 bases). Trimming pared 4 bases from V and 5 bases from J, leaving 17 bases between. The germline V gene encodes CDR1 SGHRS and CDR2 YFSETQ. This CDR3 comprises 15 residues.

The CDR3 loop is CASSPRGGGNGETQYF. CDR3 in DNA: TGTGCCAGCAGCCCCCGGGGAGGAGGGAATGGAGAGACCCAGTACTTC. The rearrangement links TRBV6-6 to TRBJ2-5; D may be TRBD2 (6 bases). V was shortened by 6 bases and J by 4 bases, with 21 bases between the two germline ends. The CDR3 has 16 amino acids. Germline values: CDR1 MNHNY, CDR2 SVGAGI (reference sequence).

The chain is built from TRBV6-1 and TRBJ1-4; TRBD1 might be the D (6 bases). The CDR3 loop spans 16 amino acids. CDR1 is MNHNS, CDR2 SASEGT, per germline. V was trimmed by 1 base and J by 4 bases, leaving 13 bases between them. CDR3 residues: CASSEVGTRLNEKLFF. As DNA, the CDR3 is TGTGCCAGCAGTGAAGTGGGGACAAGACTTAATGAAAAACTGTTTTTT.

This clone was seen a single time. The chain has TRBV6-6 and TRBJ1-1, with D unresolved. This CDR3 contains 15 residues. Germline lookup yields CDR1 MNHNY and CDR2 SVGAGI (reference sequence). Deletions cut 0 bases from V and 1 base from J, with 9 bases between. CDR3 protein: CASSYSSRENTEAFF. CDR3 nucleotide sequence: TGTGCCAGCAGTTACTCGAGCAGAGAGAACACTGAAGCTTTCTTT.

J is TRBJ2-7 and V is TRBV6-1; TRBD1 is a possible D gene (5 bases). Trimming shortened V by 7 bases and J by 0 bases, and 7 bases separated the two germline ends. The CDR3 totals 12 residues. Germline values: CDR1 MNHNS, CDR2 SASEGT. The CDR3 is CASTGYSYEQYF. CDR3 coding DNA: TGTGCCAGCACAGGGTACTCCTACGAGCAGTACTTC.

V and J are TRBV7-9 and TRBJ1-1, with no clear D. The germline V gene encodes CDR1 SEHNR and CDR2 FQNEAQ (reference sequence). The ends were cut back, 1 base at V and 1 base at J, with 7 bases in the middle. This CDR3 spans 14 amino acids. This chain's CDR3 is CASSLGAANTEAFF. The CDR3 DNA reads TGTGCCAGCAGCTTAGGGGCCGCGAACACTGAAGCTTTCTTT.

This clone was detected a few times. The chain employs TRBV30 and TRBJ1-1; D gene uncertain. CDR3 length: 15 amino acids. V was shortened by 2 bases and J by 0 bases, with 13 bases between the two germline ends. The germline V gene has CDR1 GTSNPN and CDR2 SVGIG (reference sequence). In nucleotides, the CDR3 is TGTGCCTGGAGTAGGATAAGTGATATGAACACTGAAGCTTTCTTT. Translated, it gives CAWSRISDMNTEAFF.

This clone has a single count. The chain uses TRBV5-4 and TRBJ2-7; 7 bases match TRBD1. The CDR3 loop spans 13 amino acids. Trimming at V came to 4 bases and at J to 2 bases, leaving 3 bases not matched to a gene. Looked up from germline, CDR1 is SGHNT and CDR2 is YYREEE (reference sequence). The chain's CDR3 is CASSKQGTYEQYF. CDR3 sequence (DNA): TGTGCCAGCAGCAAACAGGGGACCTACGAGCAGTACTTC.

This chain links TRBV7-6 with TRBJ2-7; 8 positions match TRBD2. Germline values: CDR1 SGHVS, CDR2 FNYEAQ. The trim removed 2 bases at V and 6 bases at J, leaving 6 bases unmatched. CDR3 length: 14 residues. The CDR3 DNA is TGTGCCAGCAGCTTACGGGGGGGTGAAGCCGAGCAGTACTTC. Encoded protein: CASSLRGGEAEQYF.

The chain couples TRBV2 to TRBJ1-5; TRBD1 aligns across 8 bases. Germline assignment: CDR1 SNHLY and CDR2 FYNNEI. J gave up 5 bases and V 7 bases, and 7 bases lay outside the gene matches. CDR3 length equals 14 residues. Written as DNA, the CDR3 is TGTGCCAGCACTTCGACAGGGGAGGATCAGCCCCAGCATTTT. It translates to CASTSTGEDQPQHF.

This chain joins TRBV11-3 and TRBJ2-1, with 9 bases identical to TRBD1. Germline CDR1 is SGHNT and CDR2 is YENEEA. J gave up 4 bases and V 5 bases, and 9 bases lay outside the gene matches. The CDR3 spans 16 residues. CDR3 DNA: TGTGCCAGCAGCCCGGCCGGGACAGGGTTGTACAATGAGCAGTTCTTC. Protein: CASSPAGTGLYNEQFF.